This T cell receptor (beta chain) was sequenced in a study of identifying expanded T cells in peripheral blood. Study findings and constraints: Across healthy donors, higher total template counts meant significantly greater approximately 2-week count variance. Differentially abundant clones: around 1.1 between replicates, 16.4 at roughly 13 days, more than 18 at four.

Measured with immunoSEQ multiplex PCR; TCRdb has only the in-frame clones, and not every one. The repertoire consists of about 100,000 clones, with 75% to 90% occurring once and the leading ten covering around 5%. On this clone itself: Its antigen is unidentified.

No infections or other immune events were documented during collection. The CDR3 is 17 amino acids. Trimming removed 0 bases from V and 4 bases from J, with 17 bases in between. From germline, CDR1 is KGHSH and CDR2 LQKENI. This TCR derives from a person aged 18 to 75 in good health. The sequenced sample was blood. V and J are TRBV18 and TRBJ2-3, with D perhaps TRBD1 (6 bases). CDR3 region: CASSPPVGGSGSDTQYF. The DNA for the CDR3 is TGTGCCAGCTCACCACCCGTTGGGGGCTCCGGATCAGATACGCAGTATTTT.